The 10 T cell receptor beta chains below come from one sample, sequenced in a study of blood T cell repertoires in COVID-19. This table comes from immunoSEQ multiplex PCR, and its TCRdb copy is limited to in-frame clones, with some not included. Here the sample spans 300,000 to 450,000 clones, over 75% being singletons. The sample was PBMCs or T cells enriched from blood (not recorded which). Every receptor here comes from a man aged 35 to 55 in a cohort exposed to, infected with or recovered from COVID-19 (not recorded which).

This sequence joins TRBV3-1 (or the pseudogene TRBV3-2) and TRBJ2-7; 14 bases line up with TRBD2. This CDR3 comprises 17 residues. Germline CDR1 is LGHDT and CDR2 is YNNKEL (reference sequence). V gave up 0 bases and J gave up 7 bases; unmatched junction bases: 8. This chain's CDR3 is CASSQDGGTSGRGEQYF. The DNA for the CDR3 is TGTGCCAGCAGCCAAGATGGTGGGACTAGCGGGAGAGGTGAGCAGTACTTC.

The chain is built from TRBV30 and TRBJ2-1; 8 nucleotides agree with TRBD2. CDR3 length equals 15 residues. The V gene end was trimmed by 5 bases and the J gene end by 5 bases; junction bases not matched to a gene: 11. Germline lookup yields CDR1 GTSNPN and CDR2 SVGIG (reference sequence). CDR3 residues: CAWERAGVRNNEQFF. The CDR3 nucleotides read TGTGCCTGGGAGAGAGCGGGAGTTCGGAACAATGAGCAGTTCTTC. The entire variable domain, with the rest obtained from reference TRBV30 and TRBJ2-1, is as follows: SQTIHQWPATLVQPVGSPLSLECTVEGTSNPNLYWYRQAAGRGLQLLFYSVGIGQISSEVPQNLSASRPQDRQFILSSKKLLLSDSGFYLCAWERAGVRNNEQFFGPGTRLTVL.

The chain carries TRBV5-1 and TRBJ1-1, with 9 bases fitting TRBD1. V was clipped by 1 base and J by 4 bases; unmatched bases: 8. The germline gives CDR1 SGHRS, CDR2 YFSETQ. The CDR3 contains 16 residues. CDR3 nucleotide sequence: TGCGCCAGCAGCTTGACCTCGACAGGGGGTCTCACTGAAGCTTTCTTT. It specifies CASSLTSTGGLTEAFF.

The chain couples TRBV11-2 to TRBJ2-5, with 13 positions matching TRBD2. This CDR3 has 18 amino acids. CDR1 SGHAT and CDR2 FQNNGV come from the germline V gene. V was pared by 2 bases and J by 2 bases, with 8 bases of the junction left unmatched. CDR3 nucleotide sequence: TGTGCCAGCAGCTTAAGACGCGGGACTAGCGGGAATCAAGAGACCCAGTACTTC. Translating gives CASSLRRGTSGNQETQYF.

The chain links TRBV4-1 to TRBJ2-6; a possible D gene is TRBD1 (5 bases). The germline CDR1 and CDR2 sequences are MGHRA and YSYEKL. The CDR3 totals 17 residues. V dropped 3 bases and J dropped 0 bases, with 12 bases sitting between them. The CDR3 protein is CASSQGRGLSGANVLTF. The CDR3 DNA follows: TGCGCCAGCAGCCAGGGAAGGGGTCTCTCTGGGGCCAACGTCCTGACTTTC.

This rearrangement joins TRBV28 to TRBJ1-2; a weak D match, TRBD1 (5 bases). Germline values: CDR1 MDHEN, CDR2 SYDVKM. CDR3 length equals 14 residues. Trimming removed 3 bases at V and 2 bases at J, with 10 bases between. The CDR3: CASSLGSGNYGYTF. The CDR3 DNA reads TGTGCCAGCAGTTTGGGATCAGGGAACTATGGCTACACCTTC.

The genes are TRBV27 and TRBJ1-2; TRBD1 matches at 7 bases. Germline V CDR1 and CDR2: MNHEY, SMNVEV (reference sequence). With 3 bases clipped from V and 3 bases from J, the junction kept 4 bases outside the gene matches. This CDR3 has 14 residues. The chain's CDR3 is CASSLGRGDYGYTF. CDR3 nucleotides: TGTGCCAGCAGTTTGGGCAGGGGGGACTATGGCTACACCTTC.

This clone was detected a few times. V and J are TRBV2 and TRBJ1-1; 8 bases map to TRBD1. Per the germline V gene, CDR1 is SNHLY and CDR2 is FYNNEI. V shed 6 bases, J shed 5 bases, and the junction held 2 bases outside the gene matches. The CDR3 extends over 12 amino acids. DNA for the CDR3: TGTGCCAGCAGGGGGACAGGAACTGAAGCTTTCTTT. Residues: CASRGTGTEAFF.

The CDR3 loop reads CASSIDGRGSDEQYF. CDR3 sequence (DNA): TGTGCCAGTAGTATAGATGGGCGGGGTTCGGACGAGCAGTACTTC. The J gene is TRBJ2-7, the V gene TRBV19, with D possibly TRBD2 on 6 matching bases. V was trimmed by 0 bases and J by 5 bases, leaving 14 bases between them. CDR3 length: 15 amino acids. Germline loops: CDR1 LNHDA, CDR2 SQIVND (reference sequence).

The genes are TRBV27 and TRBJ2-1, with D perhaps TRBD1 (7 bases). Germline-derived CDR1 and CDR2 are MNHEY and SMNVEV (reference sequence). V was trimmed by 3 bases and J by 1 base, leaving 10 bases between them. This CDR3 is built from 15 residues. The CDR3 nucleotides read TGTGCCAGCAGTTTGACAGGGAGGTCCTACAATGAGCAGTTCTTC. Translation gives CASSLTGRSYNEQFF.